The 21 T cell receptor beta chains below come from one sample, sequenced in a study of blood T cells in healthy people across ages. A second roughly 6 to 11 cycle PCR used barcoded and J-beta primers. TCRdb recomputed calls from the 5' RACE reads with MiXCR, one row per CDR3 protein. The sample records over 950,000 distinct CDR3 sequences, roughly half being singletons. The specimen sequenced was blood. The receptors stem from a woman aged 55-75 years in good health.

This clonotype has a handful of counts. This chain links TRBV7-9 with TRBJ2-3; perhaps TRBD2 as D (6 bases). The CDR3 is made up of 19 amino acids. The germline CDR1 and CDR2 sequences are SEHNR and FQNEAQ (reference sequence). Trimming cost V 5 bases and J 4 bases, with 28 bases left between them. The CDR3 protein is CASSAAHSSEWGKADTQYF. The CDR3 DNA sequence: TGTGCCAGCAGCGCGGCGCACTCTAGCGAGTGGGGGAAAGCAGATACGCAGTATTTT.

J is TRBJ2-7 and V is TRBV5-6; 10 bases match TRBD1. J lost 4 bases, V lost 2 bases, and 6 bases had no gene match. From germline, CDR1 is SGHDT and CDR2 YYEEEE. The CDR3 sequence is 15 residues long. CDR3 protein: CASSFPDRGKYEQYF. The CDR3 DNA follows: TGTGCCAGCAGCTTCCCGGACAGGGGGAAATACGAGCAGTACTTC.

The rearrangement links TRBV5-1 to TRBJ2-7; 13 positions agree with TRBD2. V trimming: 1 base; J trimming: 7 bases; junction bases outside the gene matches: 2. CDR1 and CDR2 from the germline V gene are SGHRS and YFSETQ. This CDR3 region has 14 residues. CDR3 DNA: TGCGCCAGCAGCTTGCCGACTAGCGGGAGGGAGCAGTACTTC. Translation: CASSLPTSGREQYF.

The DNA for the CDR3 is TGTGCCAGCAGCCTACTAGCGGGAGGAGTCAATGAGCAGTTCTTC. Translation: CASSLLAGGVNEQFF. This sequence joins TRBV5-6 and TRBJ2-1; 12 bases map to TRBD2. Trimming removed 4 bases from V and 6 bases from J; junction bases left unmatched: 5. The CDR3 runs to 15 residues. Germline loops: CDR1 SGHDT, CDR2 YYEEEE.

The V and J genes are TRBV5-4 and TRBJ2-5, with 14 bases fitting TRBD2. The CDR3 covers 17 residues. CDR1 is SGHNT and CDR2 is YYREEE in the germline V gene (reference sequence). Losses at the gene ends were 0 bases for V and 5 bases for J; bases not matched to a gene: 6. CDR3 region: CASSLAGTSGSWETQYF. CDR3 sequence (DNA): TGTGCCAGCAGCTTGGCCGGGACTAGCGGGAGTTGGGAGACCCAGTACTTC.

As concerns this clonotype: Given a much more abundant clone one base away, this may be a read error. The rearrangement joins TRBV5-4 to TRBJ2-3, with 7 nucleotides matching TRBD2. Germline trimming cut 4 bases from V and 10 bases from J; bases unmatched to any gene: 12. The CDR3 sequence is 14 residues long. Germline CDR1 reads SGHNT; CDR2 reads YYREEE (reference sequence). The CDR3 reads CASSPGGFTDAQYF. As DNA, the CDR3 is TGTGCCAGCAGCCCCGGGGGGTTCACCGATGCGCAGTATTTT.

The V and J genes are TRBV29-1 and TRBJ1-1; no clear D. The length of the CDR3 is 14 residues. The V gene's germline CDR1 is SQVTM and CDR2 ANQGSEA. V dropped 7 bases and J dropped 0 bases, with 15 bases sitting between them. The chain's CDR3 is CSAREGSLNTEAFF. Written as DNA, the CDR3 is TGCAGCGCCAGAGAAGGGTCCCTGAACACTGAAGCTTTCTTT.

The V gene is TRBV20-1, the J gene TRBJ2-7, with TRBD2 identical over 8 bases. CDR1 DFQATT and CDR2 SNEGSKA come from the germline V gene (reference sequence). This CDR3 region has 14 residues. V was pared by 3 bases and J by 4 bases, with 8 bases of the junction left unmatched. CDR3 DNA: TGCAGTGCTAGGCCACTAGCGGTCTTTTACGAGCAGTACTTC. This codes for CSARPLAVFYEQYF.

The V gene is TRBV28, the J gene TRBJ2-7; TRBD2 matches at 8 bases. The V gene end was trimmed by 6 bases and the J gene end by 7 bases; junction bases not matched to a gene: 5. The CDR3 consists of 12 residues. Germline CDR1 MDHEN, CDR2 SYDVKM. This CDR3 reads CASRTSAPEQYF. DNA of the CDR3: TGTGCCAGCAGGACTAGCGCGCCTGAGCAGTACTTC.

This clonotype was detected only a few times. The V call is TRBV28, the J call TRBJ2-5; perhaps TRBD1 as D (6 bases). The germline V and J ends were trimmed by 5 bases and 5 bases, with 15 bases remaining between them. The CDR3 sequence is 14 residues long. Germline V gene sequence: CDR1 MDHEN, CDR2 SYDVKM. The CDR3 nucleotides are TGTGCCAGCAGTCTATACGGGACACTTGAGACCCAGTACTTC. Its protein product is CASSLYGTLETQYF.

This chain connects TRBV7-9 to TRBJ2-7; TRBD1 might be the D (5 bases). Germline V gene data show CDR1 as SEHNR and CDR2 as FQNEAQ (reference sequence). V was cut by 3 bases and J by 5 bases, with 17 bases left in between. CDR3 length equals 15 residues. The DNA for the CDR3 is TGTGCCAGCAGCTTCTACACAGGATTGGGCCACGAGCAGTACTTC. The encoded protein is CASSFYTGLGHEQYF.

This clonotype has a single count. The CDR3 here is CASSHVGTALHGYTF. In nucleotides, the CDR3 is TGTGCCAGCAGCCATGTGGGGACAGCTCTCCATGGCTACACCTTC. V usage is TRBV3-1 and J usage is TRBJ1-2; 7 nucleotides align to TRBD1. Germline CDR1 and CDR2: LGHDT and YNNKEL (reference sequence). This CDR3 has 15 residues. Germline trimming cut 3 bases from V and 6 bases from J; bases unmatched to any gene: 10.

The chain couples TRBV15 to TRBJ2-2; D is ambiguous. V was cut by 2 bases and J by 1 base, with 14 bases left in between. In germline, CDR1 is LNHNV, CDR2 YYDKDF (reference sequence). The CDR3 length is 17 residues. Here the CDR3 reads CATSRPGVSRNTGELFF. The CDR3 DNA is TGTGCCACCAGCAGACCTGGGGTGAGCAGGAACACCGGGGAGCTGTTTTTT.

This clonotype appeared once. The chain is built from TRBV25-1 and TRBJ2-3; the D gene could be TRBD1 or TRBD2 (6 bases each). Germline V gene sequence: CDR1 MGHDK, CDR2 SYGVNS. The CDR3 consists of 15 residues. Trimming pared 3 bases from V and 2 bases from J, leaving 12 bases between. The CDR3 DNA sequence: TGTGCCAGCAGTGATGGCGGGACACTCACAGATACGCAGTATTTT. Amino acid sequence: CASSDGGTLTDTQYF.

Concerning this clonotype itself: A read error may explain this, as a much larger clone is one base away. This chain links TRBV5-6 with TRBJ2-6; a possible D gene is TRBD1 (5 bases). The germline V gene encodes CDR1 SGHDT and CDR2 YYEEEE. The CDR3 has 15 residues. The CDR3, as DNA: TGTGCCAGCAGCTTGGTCGACTCTGGGGCCATCGTCCTGACTTTC. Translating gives CASSLVDSGAIVLTF.

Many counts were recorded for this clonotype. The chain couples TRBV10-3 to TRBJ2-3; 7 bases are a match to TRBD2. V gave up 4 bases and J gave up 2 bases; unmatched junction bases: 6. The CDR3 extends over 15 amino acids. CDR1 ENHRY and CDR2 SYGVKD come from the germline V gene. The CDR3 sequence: CAISVEGGYTDTQYF. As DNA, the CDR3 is TGTGCCATCAGTGTGGAGGGAGGGTACACAGATACGCAGTATTTT.

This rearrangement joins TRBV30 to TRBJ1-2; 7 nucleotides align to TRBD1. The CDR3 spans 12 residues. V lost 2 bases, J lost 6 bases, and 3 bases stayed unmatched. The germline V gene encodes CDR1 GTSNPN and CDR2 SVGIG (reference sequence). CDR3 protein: CAWSSGTDGYTF. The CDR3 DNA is TGTGCCTGGAGTTCAGGGACAGATGGCTACACCTTC.

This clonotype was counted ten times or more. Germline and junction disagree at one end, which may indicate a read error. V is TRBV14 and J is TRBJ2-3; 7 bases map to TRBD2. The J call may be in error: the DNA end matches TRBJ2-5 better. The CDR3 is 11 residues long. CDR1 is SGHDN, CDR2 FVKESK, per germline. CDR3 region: CASSQGGAQYF. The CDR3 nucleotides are TGCGCCAGCAGCCAGGGAGGGGCCCAGTACTTC.

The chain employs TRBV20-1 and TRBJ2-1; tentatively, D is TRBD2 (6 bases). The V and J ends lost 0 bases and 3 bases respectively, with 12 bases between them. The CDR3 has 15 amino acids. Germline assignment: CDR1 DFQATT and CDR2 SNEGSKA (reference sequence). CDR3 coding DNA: TGCAGTGCTAGAGATCCGGGGGAACTCTACAATGAGCAGTTCTTC. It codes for CSARDPGELYNEQFF.

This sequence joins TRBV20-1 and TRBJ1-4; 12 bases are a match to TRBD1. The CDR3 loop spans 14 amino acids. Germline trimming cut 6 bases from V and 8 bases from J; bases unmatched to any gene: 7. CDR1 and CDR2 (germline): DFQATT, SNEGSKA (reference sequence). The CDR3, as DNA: TGCAGTGCGACCGGGACAGGGGGCGCGGAAAAACTGTTTTTT. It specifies CSATGTGGAEKLFF.

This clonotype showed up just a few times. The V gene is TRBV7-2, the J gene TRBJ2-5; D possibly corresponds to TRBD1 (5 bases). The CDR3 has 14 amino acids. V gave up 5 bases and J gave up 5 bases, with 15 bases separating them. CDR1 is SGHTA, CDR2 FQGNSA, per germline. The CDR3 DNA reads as TGTGCCAGCAGCCCCATCTGGGCAGGGGAGACCCAGTACTTC. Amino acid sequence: CASSPIWAGETQYF.